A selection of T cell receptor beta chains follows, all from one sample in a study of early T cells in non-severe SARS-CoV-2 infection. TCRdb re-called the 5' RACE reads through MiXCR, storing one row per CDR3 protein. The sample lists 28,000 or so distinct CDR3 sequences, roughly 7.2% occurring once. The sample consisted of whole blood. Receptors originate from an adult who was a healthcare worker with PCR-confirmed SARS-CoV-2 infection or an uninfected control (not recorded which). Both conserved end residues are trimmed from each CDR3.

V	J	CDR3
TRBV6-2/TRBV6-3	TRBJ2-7	ASWTPGFNSYEQY
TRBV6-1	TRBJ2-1	ASSFGTSAEQF
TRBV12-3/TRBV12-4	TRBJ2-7	ASSLEPGVYEQY
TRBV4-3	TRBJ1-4	ASSQDGRTEKLF
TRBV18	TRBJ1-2	ASSHGTLLYGYT
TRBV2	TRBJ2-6	ASSRQGAAGANVLT
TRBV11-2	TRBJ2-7	ASSFLSSYEQY
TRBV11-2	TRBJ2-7	ASSSAGTGVYEQY
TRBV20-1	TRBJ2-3	SVEGPGGDTQY
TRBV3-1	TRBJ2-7	ASSQDFPGLAGLGEQY
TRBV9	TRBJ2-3	ASSAPQGGGEDTDTQY
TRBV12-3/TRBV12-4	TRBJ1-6	ATSGSEVSPLH
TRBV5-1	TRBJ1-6	ASSGQEYNSPLH
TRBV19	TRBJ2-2	ATTERETGELF
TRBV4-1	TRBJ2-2	ASSSPPGELF
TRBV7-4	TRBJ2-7	ASRTRDRVAEQY
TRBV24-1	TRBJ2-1	ATSGAGGHEQF
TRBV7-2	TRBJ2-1	ASSYLAGGTYNEQF
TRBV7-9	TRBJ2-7	ASRLLAGAPDEQY
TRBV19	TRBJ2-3	ASKGARAQY
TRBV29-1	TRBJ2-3	SVGRQGFADTQY
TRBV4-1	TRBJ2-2	ASRPELLAGNTGELF
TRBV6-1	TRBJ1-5	ASSTPTGSNQPQH
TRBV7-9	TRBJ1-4	ASSFGGGIEKLF
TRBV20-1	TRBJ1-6	SALRWGRGSPLH
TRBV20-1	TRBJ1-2	SARETGLIYGYT
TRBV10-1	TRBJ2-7	ASSPSTSRYEQY